What follows is one TCR beta chain and its context. Its antigen is not known. The V end lost 2 bases, the J end lost 5 bases, and 7 bases lay between the germline ends. The V gene's germline CDR1 is MDHEN and CDR2 SYDVKM. The CDR3 totals 13 residues. The source of the sample is a study of T cell responses to AZD1222 COVID-19 vaccine. Study-level findings and limits: Variant regions that are unmutated are reportedly the target of nearly half of spike-specific TCRs. The CD4 TCRs associated with vaccination extended across spike and predominated at 160-218 and 743-854. A rise in Spike-specific TCR breadth and depth followed two AZD1222 doses.

Measured with immunoSEQ multiplex PCR; TCRdb has only the in-frame clones, and not every one. The sample lists about 190,000 clones, approximately 91% occurring once. The input for sequencing was peripheral blood, taken on day 0 of AZD1222 vaccination. This clonotype was sampled from an adult in good health. The V and J genes are TRBV28 and TRBJ1-3; TRBD1 is a possible D gene (6 bases). The CDR3 loop is CASSLRGRNTIYF. DNA for the CDR3: TGTGCCAGCAGTTTAAGGGGGAGAAACACCATATATTTT.